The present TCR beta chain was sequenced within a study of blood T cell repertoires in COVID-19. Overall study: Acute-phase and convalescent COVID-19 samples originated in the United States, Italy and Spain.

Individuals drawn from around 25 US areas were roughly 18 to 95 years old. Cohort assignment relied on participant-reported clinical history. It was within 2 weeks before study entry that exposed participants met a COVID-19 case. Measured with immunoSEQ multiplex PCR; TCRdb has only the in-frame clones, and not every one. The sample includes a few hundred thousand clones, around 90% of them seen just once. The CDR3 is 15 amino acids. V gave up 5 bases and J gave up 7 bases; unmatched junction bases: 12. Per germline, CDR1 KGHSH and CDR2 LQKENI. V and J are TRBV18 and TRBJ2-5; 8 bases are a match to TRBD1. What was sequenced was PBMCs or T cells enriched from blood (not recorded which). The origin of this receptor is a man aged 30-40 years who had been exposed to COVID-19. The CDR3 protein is CASSFRQGLPGTQYF. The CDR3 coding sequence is TGTGCCAGCTCATTCCGACAGGGGCTACCGGGGACCCAGTACTTC. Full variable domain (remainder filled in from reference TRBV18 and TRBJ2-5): NAGVMQNPRHLVRRRGQEARLRCSPMKGHSHVYWYRQLPEEGLKFMVYLQKENIIDESGMPKERFSAEFPKEGPSILRIQQVVRGDSAAYFCASSFRQGLPGTQYFGPGTRLLVL.